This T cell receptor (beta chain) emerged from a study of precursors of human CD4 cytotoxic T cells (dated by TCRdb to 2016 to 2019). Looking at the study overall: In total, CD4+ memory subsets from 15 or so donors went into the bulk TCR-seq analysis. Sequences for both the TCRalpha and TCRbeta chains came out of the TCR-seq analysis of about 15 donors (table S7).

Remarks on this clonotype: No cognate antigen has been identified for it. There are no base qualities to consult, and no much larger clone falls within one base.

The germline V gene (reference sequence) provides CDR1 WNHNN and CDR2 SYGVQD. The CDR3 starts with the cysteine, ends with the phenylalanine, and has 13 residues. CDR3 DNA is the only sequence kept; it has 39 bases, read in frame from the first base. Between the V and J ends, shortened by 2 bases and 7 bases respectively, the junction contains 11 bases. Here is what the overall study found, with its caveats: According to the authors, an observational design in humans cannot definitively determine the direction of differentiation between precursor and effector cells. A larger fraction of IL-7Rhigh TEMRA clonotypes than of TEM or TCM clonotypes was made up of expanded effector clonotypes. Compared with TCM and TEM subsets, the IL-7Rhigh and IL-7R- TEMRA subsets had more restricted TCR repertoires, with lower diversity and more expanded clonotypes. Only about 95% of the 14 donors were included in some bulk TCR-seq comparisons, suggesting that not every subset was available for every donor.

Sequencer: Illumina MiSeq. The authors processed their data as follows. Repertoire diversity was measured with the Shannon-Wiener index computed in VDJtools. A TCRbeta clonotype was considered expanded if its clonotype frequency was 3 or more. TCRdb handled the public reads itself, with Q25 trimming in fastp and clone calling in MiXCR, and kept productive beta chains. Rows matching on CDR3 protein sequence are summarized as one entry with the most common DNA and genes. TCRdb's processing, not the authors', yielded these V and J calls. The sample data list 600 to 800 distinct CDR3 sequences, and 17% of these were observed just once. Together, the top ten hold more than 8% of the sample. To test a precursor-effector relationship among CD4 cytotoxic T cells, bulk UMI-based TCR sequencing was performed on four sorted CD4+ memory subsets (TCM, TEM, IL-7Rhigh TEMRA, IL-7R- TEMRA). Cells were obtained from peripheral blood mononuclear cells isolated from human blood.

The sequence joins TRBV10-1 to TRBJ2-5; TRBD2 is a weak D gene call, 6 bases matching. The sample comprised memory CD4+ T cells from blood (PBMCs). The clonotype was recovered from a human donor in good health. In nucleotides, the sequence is TGCGCCAGCAGTGAGCCGGGGGAACGGACCCAGTACTTC. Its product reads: CASSEPGERTQYF.